This T cell receptor (beta chain) was recovered during a study of cytomegalovirus exposure and HLA in healthy donors. Study-wide background: About 79 million unique TCRs from HLA-typed donors were held in an early data release.

This CDR3 has 18 amino acids. The germline V gene has CDR1 SGDLS and CDR2 YYNGEE. With V trimmed by 3 bases and J by 4 bases, 15 bases remained unmatched. Comment on this clone: Antigen: not known.

13 Jbeta primers and 60 Vbeta primers were used for the PCR. Clones were sequenced by immunoSEQ multiplex PCR, and TCRdb holds only the in-frame ones, with some missing. The table lists more than 95,000 clones, around 10% of them singletons. Whole-study findings and limits: A later analysis found TCR association rates differed by HLA locus, highest for DRB1 and lowest for HLA-C.

The chain couples TRBV9 to TRBJ1-4, with 7 bases matching TRBD1. The clonotype originates from a man aged 35 to 55 in good health and CMV-seropositive. Sequencing was performed on PBMCs. CDR3 coding DNA: TGTGCCAGCAGCGGCTCAAGGACAGGACTTTTGGGTAATGAAAAACTGTTTTTT. It codes for CASSGSRTGLLGNEKLFF. The variable domain in full, completed from reference TRBV9 and TRBJ1-4, reads DSGVTQTPKHLITATGQRVTLRCSPRSGDLSVYWYQQSLDQGLQFLIQYYNGEERAKGNILERFSAQQFPDLHSELNLSSLELGDSALYFCASSGSRTGLLGNEKLFFGSGTQLSVL.